The rows below give T cell receptor beta chains drawn from one sample of a study of blood T cell repertoires in COVID-19. Generated by immunoSEQ multiplex PCR, the TCRdb table keeps only in-frame clones and is missing some. The table includes 150,000 to 200,000 clones, 85% to 95% detected once. The sample taken for sequencing was peripheral blood. These receptors came from a woman between 45 and 60 years old with acute or convalescent COVID-19. Both conserved end residues are part of each CDR3. The D gene is left open where the match is weak. The size of a clone is reported for some rows only, either as once, few or many, or as a class for expanded clones.

CDR3: CASSEEGAGKTEAFF; DNA: TGTGCCAGCAGTGAAGAGGGCGCAGGGAAGACTGAAGCTTTCTTT; V: TRBV6-1; size: -; J: TRBJ1-1; D: -
CDR3: CASRGPGQGLYEQYF; DNA: TGTGCCAGCAGAGGACCGGGACAGGGACTCTACGAGCAGTACTTC; V: TRBV28; size: -; J: TRBJ2-7; D: TRBD1
CDR3: CATSILGQGVGGYTF; DNA: TGTGCCACCAGCATATTGGGACAGGGGGTAGGTGGCTACACCTTC; V: TRBV15; size: -; J: TRBJ1-2; D: TRBD1
CDR3: CASSRLAGTYEQYF; DNA: TGTGCCAGCAGTCGACTAGCGGGTACCTACGAGCAGTACTTC; V: TRBV6-5; size: once; J: TRBJ2-7; D: TRBD2
CDR3: CATSEFDEQFF; DNA: TGTGCCACCAGTGAGTTCGATGAGCAGTTCTTC; V: TRBV24-1; size: -; J: TRBJ2-1; D: -
CDR3: CASSLVYSYEQYF; DNA: TGTGCCAGCAGTTTAGTATACAGCTACGAGCAGTACTTC; V: TRBV12-3/TRBV12-4; size: -; J: TRBJ2-7; D: -
CDR3: CASSLGDSGIGNQPQHF; DNA: TGCGCCAGCAGCTTGGGGGACAGTGGAATTGGCAATCAGCCCCAGCATTTT; V: TRBV5-1; size: -; J: TRBJ1-5; D: TRBD1
CDR3: CASSPYTGNEPQHF; DNA: TGTGCCAGCAGCCCCTATACAGGGAATGAGCCCCAGCATTTT; V: TRBV7-8; size: -; J: TRBJ1-5; D: -
CDR3: CASSPERGGKLFF; DNA: TGTGCCAGCTCACCCGAGCGGGGGGGAAAACTGTTTTTT; V: TRBV18; size: -; J: TRBJ1-4; D: -
CDR3: CASSPGQDTEAFF; DNA: TGTGCCAGCAGTCCGGGACAGGACACTGAAGCTTTCTTT; V: TRBV2; size: -; J: TRBJ1-1; D: TRBD1
CDR3: CASSYGAGTAYGYTF; DNA: TGTGCCAGCAGTTACGGGGCCGGGACAGCCTATGGCTACACCTTC; V: TRBV6-6; size: -; J: TRBJ1-2; D: TRBD1
CDR3: CASSLWGTSGRASYEQYF; DNA: TGTGCCAGCAGTTTATGGGGGACTAGCGGGAGGGCCTCCTACGAGCAGTACTTC; V: TRBV27; size: -; J: TRBJ2-7; D: TRBD2
CDR3: CASSVTGDYGYTF; DNA: TGTGCCAGCAGCGTGACAGGGGACTATGGCTACACCTTC; V: TRBV5-4; size: -; J: TRBJ1-2; D: TRBD1
CDR3: CASSPAALAEQYF; DNA: TGTGCCAGCTCACCGGCGGCCCTGGCTGAGCAGTACTTC; V: TRBV18; size: few; J: TRBJ2-7; D: -
CDR3: CSVEDYPSRGQARYEQYF; DNA: TGCAGCGTTGAAGATTACCCTAGTCGCGGACAGGCTCGGTACGAGCAGTACTTC; V: TRBV29-1; size: -; J: TRBJ2-7; D: TRBD1
CDR3: CASSPTGTVNTEAFF; DNA: TGTGCCAGCAGCCCTACCGGGACAGTAAACACTGAAGCTTTCTTT; V: TRBV7-3; size: -; J: TRBJ1-1; D: TRBD1
CDR3: CASSKGGGSEGNQPQHF; DNA: TGTGCCAGCAGTAAGGGAGGGGGTAGTGAAGGCAATCAGCCCCAGCATTTT; V: TRBV2; size: -; J: TRBJ1-5; D: -
CDR3: CASSRDRGLYGYTF; DNA: TGTGCCAGCAGCCGAGACAGGGGTTTATATGGCTACACCTTC; V: TRBV7-9; size: few; J: TRBJ1-2; D: TRBD1
CDR3: CASSRDPGVGTEAFF; DNA: TGTGCCAGCAGCCGCGACCCAGGGGTTGGCACTGAAGCTTTCTTT; V: TRBV11-2; size: -; J: TRBJ1-1; D: -
CDR3: CASSTWDRYYEQYF; DNA: TGTGCCAGTAGTACCTGGGACAGATACTACGAGCAGTACTTC; V: TRBV19; size: -; J: TRBJ2-7; D: TRBD1
CDR3: CASSLGGVYEQFF; DNA: TGTGCCAGCAGCTTAGGAGGAGTATATGAGCAGTTCTTC; V: TRBV7-2; size: -; J: TRBJ2-1; D: -
CDR3: CASSWLSRGTEAFF; DNA: TGTGCCAGCAGTTGGCTTAGTCGAGGCACTGAAGCTTTCTTT; V: TRBV28; size: once; J: TRBJ1-1; D: -
CDR3: CASSPQQMNTEAFF; DNA: TGTGCCAGCTCACCACAACAGATGAACACTGAAGCTTTCTTT; V: TRBV18; size: -; J: TRBJ1-1; D: -
CDR3: CASSLANNQPQHF; DNA: TGTGCCAGCAGCTTAGCGAACAACCAGCCCCAGCATTTT; V: TRBV7-2; size: -; J: TRBJ1-5; D: -
CDR3: CASSLVPNDSTYGYTF; DNA: TGTGCCAGCAGCTTGGTTCCAAATGACAGTACCTATGGCTACACCTTC; V: TRBV7-2; size: -; J: TRBJ1-2; D: -